This TCR beta chain was profiled in a study of T cells in Graves' hyperthyroidism and ophthalmopathy. In the study overall: Blood from the periphery was taken at initial diagnosis, before any treatment.

RNA transcripts gave rise to amplified TCR beta CDR3 regions. RT-PCR in the first round (using the HTBI primer set) targeted the TCR CDR3. TCRdb re-called the multiplex PCR reads with MiXCR, one entry per CDR3 protein. Here the sample spans around 450,000 distinct CDR3 sequences, roughly 15% being singletons. The table lists this clonotype with many counts. Its antigen is currently unknown. Study-level findings and limits: Clonotypes that were expanded in thyroid above 0.001 mostly appeared in blood too.

Germline V gene data show CDR1 as LGHDT and CDR2 as YNNKEL (reference sequence). The CDR3 length is 15 residues. V was cut by 4 bases and J by 3 bases, with 14 bases left in between. The sequencing sample was made of blood. The sequence was collected from a woman under 30 with Graves' hyperthyroidism. The chain is built from TRBV3-1 and TRBJ2-3; tentatively, D is TRBD1 (7 bases). DNA for the CDR3: TGTGCCAGCAGCCCCAGGGGGGTGTATACAGATACGCAGTATTTT. The encoded protein is CASSPRGVYTDTQYF.